This TCR beta chain was profiled in a study of T cell responses to AZD1222 COVID-19 vaccine. Study in general: Timing groups of about 4 and about 12 weeks for second doses were pooled.

With respect to this clone: The antigen is undetermined.

Findings and limits, study-wide: Nearly half of spike-specific TCRs reportedly target variant regions that are unmutated in the B.1.351 and B.1.1.7 variants. Vaccination with two AZD1222 doses was followed by a rise in Spike-specific TCR breadth and depth. It was only after the peak T cell response that any repertoires were sampled.

The table came from immunoSEQ multiplex PCR; TCRdb's copy has only in-frame clones and leaves some out. The sample shows 170,000 or so clones, approximately 90% of them seen only once. This receptor was taken from an adult in good health. The input for sequencing was peripheral blood, taken on day 0 of AZD1222 vaccination.

The CDR3 sequence: CASSVVPTTGTKRYGYTF. In DNA form, the CDR3 reads TGTGCCAGCAGCGTAGTCCCTACCACCGGGACAAAACGCTATGGCTACACCTTC. This chain uses TRBV9 with TRBJ1-2, with D possibly TRBD1 on 6 matching bases. The CDR3 runs 18 residues. V lost 0 bases and J 4 bases, leaving 22 bases between the germline ends. The germline V gene encodes CDR1 SGDLS and CDR2 YYNGEE.